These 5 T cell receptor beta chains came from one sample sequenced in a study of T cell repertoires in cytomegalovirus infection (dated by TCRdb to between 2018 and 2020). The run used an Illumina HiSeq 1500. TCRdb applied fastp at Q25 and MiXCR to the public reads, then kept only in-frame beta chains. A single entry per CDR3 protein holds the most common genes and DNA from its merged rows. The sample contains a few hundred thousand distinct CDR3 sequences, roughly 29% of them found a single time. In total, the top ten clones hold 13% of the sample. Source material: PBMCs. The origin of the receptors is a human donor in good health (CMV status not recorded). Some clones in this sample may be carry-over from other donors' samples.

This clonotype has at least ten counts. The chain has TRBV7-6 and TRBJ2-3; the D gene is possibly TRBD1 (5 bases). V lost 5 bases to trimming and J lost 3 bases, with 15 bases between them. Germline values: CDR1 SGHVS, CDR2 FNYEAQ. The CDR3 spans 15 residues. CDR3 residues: CASSPDISSTDTQYF. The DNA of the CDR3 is TGTGCCAGCAGCCCGGACATTTCAAGTACAGATACGCAGTATTTT.

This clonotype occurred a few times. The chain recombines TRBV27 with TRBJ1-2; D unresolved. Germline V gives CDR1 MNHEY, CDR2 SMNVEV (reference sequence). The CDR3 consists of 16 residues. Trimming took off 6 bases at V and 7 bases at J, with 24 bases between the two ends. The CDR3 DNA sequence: TGTGCCAGCAGCCCCGTCTCGACCAGCAGGTTCTCTGGCTACACCTTC. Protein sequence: CASSPVSTSRFSGYTF.

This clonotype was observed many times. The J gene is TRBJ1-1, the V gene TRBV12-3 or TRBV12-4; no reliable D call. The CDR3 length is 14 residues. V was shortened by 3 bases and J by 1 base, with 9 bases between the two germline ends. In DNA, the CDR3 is TGTGCCAGCAGTTTCAATTCCAAGAACACTGAAGCTTTCTTT. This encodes CASSFNSKNTEAFF.

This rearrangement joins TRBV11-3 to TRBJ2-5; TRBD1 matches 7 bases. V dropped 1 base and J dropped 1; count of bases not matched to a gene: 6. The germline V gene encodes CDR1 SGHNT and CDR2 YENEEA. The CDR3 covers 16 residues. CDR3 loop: CASSLGTGALQETQYF. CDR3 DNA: TGTGCCAGCAGCTTAGGAACAGGGGCCCTCCAAGAGACCCAGTACTTC.

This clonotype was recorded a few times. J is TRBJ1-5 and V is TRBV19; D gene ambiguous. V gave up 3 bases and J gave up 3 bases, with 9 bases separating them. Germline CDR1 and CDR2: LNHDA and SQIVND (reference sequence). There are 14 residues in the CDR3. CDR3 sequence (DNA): TGTGCCAGTAGTATTCGACTGGACAATCAGCCCCAGCATTTT. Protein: CASSIRLDNQPQHF. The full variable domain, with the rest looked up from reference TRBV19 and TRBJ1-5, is DGGITQSPKYLFRKEGQNVTLSCEQNLNHDAMYWYRQDPGQGLRLIYYSQIVNDFQKGDIAEGYSVSREKKESFPLTVTSAQKNPTAFYLCASSIRLDNQPQHFGDGTRLSIL.